Listed below are T cell receptor beta chains from one sample, sequenced in a study of TIL therapy for anti-PD-1-resistant metastatic lung cancer. Here immunoSEQ multiplex PCR was the method, and the copy in TCRdb shows in-frame clones only, minus some. Among about 95,000 clones, 55% to 75% were seen once, and the ten largest hold roughly 9.7%. The sample in question was tumor tissue, obtained at baseline. The receptors here all came from a person aged 25-85 years with non-small cell lung cancer. Both conserved end residues are part of each CDR3. A D gene is named only where the DNA matches it firmly. Clone size is shown for a subset of rows, as once, few, many or a class of expanded clone.

clone size,V gene,D gene,CDR3 protein
-,TRBV5-4,-,CASSLKDSWSAFGNTIYF
-,TRBV7-2,-,CASSLIETQYF
-,TRBV5-8,-,CASSLWNNEQFF
few,TRBV28,-,CASSLGGPYEQYF
few,TRBV28,TRBD1,CASSPGGHRSPEAFF
once,TRBV11-2,-,CASSLESGPYEQYF
-,TRBV23-1,TRBD1,CASSDRGRSMANTGELFF
-,TRBV21-1,-,CASSKKEALTEQFF
-,TRBV7-2,TRBD2,CASSLERGTNTGELFF
-,TRBV6-2/TRBV6-3,-,CASSGRWINTEAFF
-,TRBV28,-,CASRIAGVAIETQYF
-,TRBV12-3/TRBV12-4,-,CASSPLAGTLVFF
few,TRBV28,-,CASISGLNTGELFF
few,TRBV11-2,-,CASSLGVRFPQYF
few,TRBV7-3,-,CASSTTGSSGNTIYF
-,TRBV11-2,TRBD2,CASSYGLAGINEQFF
-,TRBV18,-,CASSPLSTGELFF
few,TRBV6-1,TRBD1,CASSGPDRARTYNEQFF
-,TRBV5-1,TRBD2,CASSPGLAGSTDTQYF
once,TRBV6-2/TRBV6-3,TRBD1,CASSYAGTGGVSPLHF
-,TRBV6-5,TRBD2,CASSYDGRANEQFF
-,TRBV4-3,-,CASSRRHESSYEQYF
-,TRBV6-6,-,CASSYSGSPPDTQYF
-,TRBV19,TRBD2,CASSSPSGRFGEQYF
-,TRBV4-3,TRBD2,CASSQRLAGSTDTQYF
-,TRBV11-2,TRBD1,CASSRDRGLIEQYF
-,TRBV5-1,-,CASSLAAGSQPQHF
-,TRBV9,-,CASSAGEGDPKGGEQYF
-,TRBV10-3,-,CAISGTEKSYNEQFF